Shown below are 7 T cell receptor beta chains from a single sample sequenced in a study of cytomegalovirus exposure and HLA in healthy donors (dated by TCRdb to the late 2010s). To prepare the library, the immunoSEQ multiplex PCR assay was applied. For the multiplex PCR, a mixture combining 60 forward primers for TCR Vbeta segments and 13 reverse primers for TCR Jbeta segments was used. The immuneACCESS repertoire file appears here via TCRdb, limited to in-frame rearrangements. These files lack a portion of the clones; in checked studies, under half of the deficit traces to unresolved V genes, and the cause of the others is not known. In this sample the table shows some 200,000 clones, 82% of which occur a single time. The ten largest account for 0.075% to 0.1% of the sample. The sequenced material came from PBMCs. These receptor sequences come from a boy under 10 years old in good health and CMV-seronegative.

The rearrangement joins TRBV9 to TRBJ2-5; 12 bases map to TRBD2. CDR3 length equals 18 residues. The V segment lost 0 bases and the J segment 5 bases; nucleotides outside the gene matches: 11. CDR1 is SGDLS, CDR2 YYNGEE, per germline. CDR3 loop: CASSVGASGGAVGETQYF. CDR3 in DNA: TGTGCCAGCAGCGTAGGGGCTAGCGGGGGGGCCGTAGGGGAGACCCAGTACTTC.

This clone showed up just once. The chain links TRBV13 to TRBJ2-7; 12 nucleotides line up with TRBD2. CDR3 length: 18 amino acids. Germline V gene sequence: CDR1 PRHDT, CDR2 FYEKMQ (reference sequence). V lost 1 base and J lost 2; bases outside the gene matches: 9. CDR3 nucleotide sequence: TGTGCCAGCAGCTTAGTTGGCCCCCTAGCGGGGGGGACCTACGAGCAGTACTTC. The encoded protein is CASSLVGPLAGGTYEQYF.

The chain combines TRBV7-9 with TRBJ2-3; 11 bases align to TRBD2. The CDR3 has 16 residues. Germline V gene data show CDR1 as SEHNR and CDR2 as FQNEAQ (reference sequence). Losses at the gene ends were 5 bases for V and 5 bases for J; bases not matched to a gene: 9. DNA of the CDR3: TGTGCCAGCAGCCTACGACGACTAGCGGGGTTAGATACGCAGTATTTT. Translated: CASSLRRLAGLDTQYF.

The chain has TRBV7-9 and TRBJ1-2; TRBD1 might be the D (5 bases). Germline V lookup: CDR1 SEHNR, CDR2 FQNEAQ (reference sequence). V lost 5 bases and J lost 8, with 9 bases in between. The CDR3 has 11 amino acids. This chain's CDR3 is CASSPGQGYTF. CDR3 nucleotides: TGTGCCAGCAGCCCAGGGCAGGGCTACACCTTC. The full variable domain, rest sourced from reference TRBV7-9 and TRBJ1-2, is DTGVSQNPRHKITKRGQNVTFRCDPISEHNRLYWYRQTLGQGPEFLTYFQNEAQLEKSRLLSDRFSAERPKGSFSTLEIQRTEQGDSAMYLCASSPGQGYTFGSGTRLTVV.

The chain combines TRBV7-9 with TRBJ2-5, with 7 bases that match TRBD2. The J call could be wrong; TRBJ2-7 is a better fit for the DNA end. The germline V gene has CDR1 SEHNR and CDR2 FQNEAQ (reference sequence). The CDR3 totals 13 residues. In DNA, the CDR3 is TGTGCCAGCAGCTCCTACGGGGGGACCGAGCAGTACTTC. The encoded protein is CASSSYGGTEQYF.

The chain combines TRBV6-6 with TRBJ1-4; TRBD1 is a possible D gene (5 bases). The germline V and J ends were trimmed by 2 bases and 5 bases, with 9 bases remaining between them. Germline V gives CDR1 MNHNY, CDR2 SVGAGI (reference sequence). This CDR3 contains 14 residues. The CDR3 DNA follows: TGTGCCAGCAGTTACAGGACACAAAATGAAAAACTGTTTTTT. It yields the protein CASSYRTQNEKLFF.

The chain links TRBV6-5 to TRBJ2-3, with D possibly matching TRBD2 (5 bases). CDR1 MNHEY and CDR2 SVGAGI come from the germline V gene. The CDR3 covers 13 residues. V was shortened by 0 bases and J by 10 bases, with 11 bases between the two germline ends. In DNA form, the CDR3 reads TGTGCCAGCAGTTACTCGTCGCGGGCTGCGCAGTATTTT. Encoded protein: CASSYSSRAAQYF.